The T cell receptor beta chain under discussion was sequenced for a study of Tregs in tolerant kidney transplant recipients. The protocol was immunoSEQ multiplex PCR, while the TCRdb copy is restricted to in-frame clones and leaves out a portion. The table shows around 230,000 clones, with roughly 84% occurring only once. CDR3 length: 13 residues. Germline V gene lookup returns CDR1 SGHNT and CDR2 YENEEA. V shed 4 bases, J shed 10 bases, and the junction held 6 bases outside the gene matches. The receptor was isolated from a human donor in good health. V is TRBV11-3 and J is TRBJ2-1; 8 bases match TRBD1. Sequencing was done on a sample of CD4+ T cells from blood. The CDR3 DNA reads TGTGCCAGCAGCTGGGGGTGGACAGGGGAGCAGTTCTTC. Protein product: CASSWGWTGEQFF.